The sequence of this T cell receptor beta chain was determined in a study of human T cells and chemical hapten exposure (dated by TCRdb to the early 2020s). For the wider study: For sensitization, 2% DPC in acetone was applied to a 2 cm by 2 cm area of upper inner arm skin. This study followed changes in the peripheral blood TCR repertoire in vivo during primary and secondary sensitization of alopecia patients to the hapten diphenylcyclopropenone (DPC). Libraries were pooled for sequencing, and variation in per-sample TCR yields was attributed mainly to small differences in library volumes within the pool. About 30 alopecia patients provided blood for TCR sequencing at one to four time points (pre-sensitization, 2, 6 and 24 weeks). Most of the patients in the cohort were female, and the cohort covered alopecia areata with under or over 50% scalp involvement, alopecia totalis and alopecia universalis. Patch testing was done on the upper back using Finn chambers containing 0.01% DPC, and results were scored after 6 days according to International Contact Dermatitis Research Group standards. Blood was sampled from patients pre-sensitization (week 0) and at 2, 6 and about 24 weeks after DPC sensitization. Throughout the study period of roughly 24 weeks, patients also received therapeutic DPC doses to the scalp every week. Broad study findings and their caveats: All patients had alopecia, a presumed autoimmune disease, so their immune response might differ from that of healthy individuals. After repeated subsampling, changes were observed in the strength of the expansion versus patch-test correlation and in the threshold at which the correlation became significant. Compared with pre-sensitization or healthy control sets, expanded TCRs formed significantly more large CDR3 similarity clusters, which is consistent with antigen-driven responses. DPC sensitization did not change how many TCRs were above 1 in 1000 frequency, and no evidence was found of alterations in global repertoire structure. Patch test score correlated positively with the number of PT1 expanded TCRs, reaching significance at thresholds 8, 16 and 32 but not at 4.

Preparation of the library involved RACE. TCRdb names NextSeq 500 as the instrument used. Library preparation attached unique molecular identifiers to individual cDNA molecules for quantitative, reproducible TCR counting. For every blood RNA sample, sequencing covered both the TCR alpha and TCR beta chains. As for how the authors treated the data: A median of roughly 100,000 TCRs per sample was observed, with a range of roughly 20,000 to 700,000. V, J and CDR3 annotation of the TCR reads was carried out using the Decombinator software suite. To make PS versus PT1 abundance plots, every sample was subsampled to the same number of TCRs (28,000). TCRs were defined as expanded if absent before sensitization and observed at least eight times at the 2-week time point. TCRdb reran the public reads through fastp at Q25 and MiXCR, keeping productive beta chains. Rows merge per CDR3 protein into single entries with the most common DNA and genes. TCRdb's processing, not the study's, gives the V and J calls here. Counted in this sample were 55,000 to 85,000 distinct CDR3 sequences; about 9.4% of them appeared once. Clones ranked in the top ten supply roughly 3.3% of the sample.

This clonotype was found many times. Its antigen is not yet known. No quality values exist for individual bases; no much larger clone is one base distant. Reading from cysteine to phenylalanine, the CDR3 counts 16 amino acids. The read is trimmed to its CDR3 DNA, 48 bases read in frame from base 1. V sheds 2 bases and J sheds 4 bases, leaving 16 bases between their ends. The CDR1 and CDR2 encoded by the germline V gene are KGHDR and SFDVKD. The time point label for this specimen denotes: patch test 1, 2 weeks after DPC sensitization. This specimen's treatment or condition label, per the study, means: therapeutic diphenylcyclopropenone sensitization with weekly scalp DPC. Blood at each patch-test visit was drawn before the patch test was applied. Eligible patients were aged 18 to 70, diagnosed with alopecia, deemed suitable for DPC therapy, and excluded if pregnant. Unfractionated whole blood was collected in Tempus Blood RNA tubes, and total RNA was extracted from that blood.

The receptor comes from a woman aged 35 to 49 with alopecia areata. Some clones in this sample may be carry-over from other donors' samples. The sample in question was whole blood, obtained in connection with sensitization to the hapten diphenylcyclopropenone (DPC). This chain is built from TRBV24-1 and TRBJ2-5; TRBD2 is a possible D gene, resting on 6 matching bases. The CDR3 region: CATSDSPGRRAETQYF. In nucleotide form, the sequence is TGTGCCACCAGTGATTCGCCCGGACGGAGGGCAGAGACCCAGTACTTC.